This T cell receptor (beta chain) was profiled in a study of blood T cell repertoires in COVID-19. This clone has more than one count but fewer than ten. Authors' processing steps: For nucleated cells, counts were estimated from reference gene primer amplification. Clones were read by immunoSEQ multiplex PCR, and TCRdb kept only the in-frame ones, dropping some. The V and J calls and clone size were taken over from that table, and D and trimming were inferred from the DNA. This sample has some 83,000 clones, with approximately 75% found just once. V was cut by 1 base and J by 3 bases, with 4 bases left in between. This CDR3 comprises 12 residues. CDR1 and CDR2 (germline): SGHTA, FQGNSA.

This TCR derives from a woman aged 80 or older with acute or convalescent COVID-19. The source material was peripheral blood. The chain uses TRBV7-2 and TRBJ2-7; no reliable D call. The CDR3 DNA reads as TGTGCCAGCAGCTTAGATATCTACGAGCAGTACTTC. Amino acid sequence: CASSLDIYEQYF.